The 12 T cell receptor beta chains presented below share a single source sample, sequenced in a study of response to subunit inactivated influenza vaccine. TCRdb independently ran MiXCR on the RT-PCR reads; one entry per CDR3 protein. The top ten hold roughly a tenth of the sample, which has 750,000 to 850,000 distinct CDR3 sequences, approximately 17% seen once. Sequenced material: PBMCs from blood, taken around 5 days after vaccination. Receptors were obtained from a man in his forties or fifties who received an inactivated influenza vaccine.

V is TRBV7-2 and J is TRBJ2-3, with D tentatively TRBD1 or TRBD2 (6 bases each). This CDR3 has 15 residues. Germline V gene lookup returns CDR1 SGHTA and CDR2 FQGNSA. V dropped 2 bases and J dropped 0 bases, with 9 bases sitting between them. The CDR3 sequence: CASSLRGRSTDTQYF. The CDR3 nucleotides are TGTGCCAGCAGCTTACGGGGGCGAAGCACAGATACGCAGTATTTT.

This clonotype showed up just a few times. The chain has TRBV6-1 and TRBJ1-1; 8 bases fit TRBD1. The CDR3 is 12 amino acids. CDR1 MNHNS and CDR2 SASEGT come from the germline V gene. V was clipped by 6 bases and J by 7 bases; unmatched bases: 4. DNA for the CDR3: TGTGCCAGCAGGGGACAGGCTGGTGAAGCTTTCTTT. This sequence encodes CASRGQAGEAFF.

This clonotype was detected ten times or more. CDR3 sequence: CASKGLEAYNEQFF. Written as DNA, the CDR3 is TGTGCCAGCAAGGGACTTGAGGCCTACAATGAGCAGTTCTTC. The V gene is TRBV12-3 or TRBV12-4, the J gene TRBJ2-1, with D tentatively TRBD2 (6 bases). This CDR3 comprises 14 residues. V was clipped by 7 bases and J by 2 bases, with 12 bases between them.

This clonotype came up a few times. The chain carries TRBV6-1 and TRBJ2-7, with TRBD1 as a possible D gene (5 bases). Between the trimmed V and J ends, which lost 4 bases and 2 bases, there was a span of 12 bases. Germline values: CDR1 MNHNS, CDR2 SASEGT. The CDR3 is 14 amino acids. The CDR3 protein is CASSGGSVTYEQYF. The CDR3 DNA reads TGTGCCAGCAGTGGGGGCAGTGTTACCTACGAGCAGTACTTC.

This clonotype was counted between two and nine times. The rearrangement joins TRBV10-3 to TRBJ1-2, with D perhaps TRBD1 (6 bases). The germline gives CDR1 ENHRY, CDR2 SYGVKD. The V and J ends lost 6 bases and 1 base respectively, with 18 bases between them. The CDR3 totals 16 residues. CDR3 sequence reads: CAIRESAGTNNYGYTF. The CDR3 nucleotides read TGTGCCATCAGGGAGAGTGCCGGGACAAATAACTATGGCTACACCTTC.

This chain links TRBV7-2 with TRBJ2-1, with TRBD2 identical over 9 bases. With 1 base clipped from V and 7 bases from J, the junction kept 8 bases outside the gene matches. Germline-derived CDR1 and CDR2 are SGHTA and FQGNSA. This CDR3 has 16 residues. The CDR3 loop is CASSLGGGRAENEQFF. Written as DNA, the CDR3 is TGTGCCAGCAGCTTAGGCGGCGGGAGGGCCGAGAATGAGCAGTTCTTC.

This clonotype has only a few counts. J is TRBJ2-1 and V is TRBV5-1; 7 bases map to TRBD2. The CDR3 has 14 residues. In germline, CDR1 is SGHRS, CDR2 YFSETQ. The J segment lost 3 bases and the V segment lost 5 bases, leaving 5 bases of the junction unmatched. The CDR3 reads CASRLAGDYNEQFF. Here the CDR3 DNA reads TGCGCCAGCAGACTCGCGGGGGACTACAATGAGCAGTTCTTC.

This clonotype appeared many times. The CDR3 is CASRRTSGSSYNEQFF. The DNA for the CDR3 is TGCGCCAGCAGAAGGACTAGCGGGAGCTCCTACAATGAGCAGTTCTTC. The rearrangement joins TRBV5-1 to TRBJ2-1, with 13 bases that match TRBD2. The CDR3 runs 16 residues. With V trimmed by 5 bases and J by 0 bases, 2 bases remained unmatched. CDR1 is SGHRS, CDR2 YFSETQ, per germline.

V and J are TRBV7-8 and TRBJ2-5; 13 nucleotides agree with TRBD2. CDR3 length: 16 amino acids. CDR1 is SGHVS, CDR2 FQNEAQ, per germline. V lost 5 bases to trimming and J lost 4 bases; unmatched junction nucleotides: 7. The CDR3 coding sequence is TGTGCCAGCAGCGCAGCTGGACTAGCGGGAGTAGAGACCCAGTACTTC. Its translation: CASSAAGLAGVETQYF.

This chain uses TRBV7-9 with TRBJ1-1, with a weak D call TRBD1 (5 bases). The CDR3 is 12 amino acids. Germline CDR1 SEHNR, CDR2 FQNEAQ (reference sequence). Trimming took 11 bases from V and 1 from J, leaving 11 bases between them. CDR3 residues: CALGRENTEAFF. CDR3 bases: TGTGCCCTCGGCAGGGAGAACACTGAAGCTTTCTTT.

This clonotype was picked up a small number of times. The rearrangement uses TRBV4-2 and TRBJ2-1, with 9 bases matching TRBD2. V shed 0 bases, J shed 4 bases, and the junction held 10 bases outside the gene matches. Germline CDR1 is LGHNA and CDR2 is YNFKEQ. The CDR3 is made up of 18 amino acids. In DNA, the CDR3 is TGTGCCAGCAGCCAAGATTTAAGCGGGGGGCCTTCATACAATGAGCAGTTCTTC. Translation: CASSQDLSGGPSYNEQFF.

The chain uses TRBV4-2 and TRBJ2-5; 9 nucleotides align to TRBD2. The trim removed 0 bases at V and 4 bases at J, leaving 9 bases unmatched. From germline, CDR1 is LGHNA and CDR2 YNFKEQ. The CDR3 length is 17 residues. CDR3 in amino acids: CASSQEPPGGRGETQYF. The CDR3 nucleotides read TGTGCCAGCAGCCAAGAGCCCCCCGGCGGGAGGGGAGAGACCCAGTACTTC.